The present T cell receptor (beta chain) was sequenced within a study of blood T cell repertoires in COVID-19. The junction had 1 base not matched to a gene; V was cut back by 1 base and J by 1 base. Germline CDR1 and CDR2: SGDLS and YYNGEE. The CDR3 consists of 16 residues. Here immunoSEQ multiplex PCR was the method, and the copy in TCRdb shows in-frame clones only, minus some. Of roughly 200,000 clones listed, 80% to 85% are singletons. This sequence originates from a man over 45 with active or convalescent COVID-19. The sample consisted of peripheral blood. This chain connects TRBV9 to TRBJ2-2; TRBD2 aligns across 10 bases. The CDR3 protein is CASSVTSGVNTGELFF. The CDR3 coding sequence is TGTGCCAGCAGCGTAACTAGCGGGGTGAACACCGGGGAGCTGTTTTTT.